Listed below are T cell receptor beta chains from one sample, sequenced in a study of shared clonotypes between healthy human individuals. Clones were read by immunoSEQ multiplex PCR, and TCRdb kept only the in-frame ones, dropping some. Among 550,000 to 800,000 clones listed, roughly 88% were seen once. Sequenced material: memory CD8+ T cells from PBMCs. All receptors come from a man between 18 and 35 years old in good health. Some clones in this sample may be carry-over from other donors' samples. Each CDR3 is given with its conserved first and last residue. The D gene is left open where the match is weak. Size tells how often a clone was seen (once, few, many) or the class of an expanded clone, and some rows leave it out.

CDR3 DNA: TGTGCCAGCAGCTTAGATCTAGCGGCCCGCACAGATACGCAGTATTTT
CDR3 protein: CASSLDLAARTDTQYF
D gene: TRBD2
J gene: TRBJ2-3
clone size: -
V gene: TRBV11-2

CDR3 DNA: TGTGCCAGCACCTCGGGACTGAACTATGGCTACACCTTC
CDR3 protein: CASTSGLNYGYTF
D gene: -
J gene: TRBJ1-2
clone size: -
V gene: TRBV7-9

CDR3 DNA: TGTGCCAGTAGTATCCCCGGGGTAATAAATCAGCCCCAGCATTTT
CDR3 protein: CASSIPGVINQPQHF
D gene: -
J gene: TRBJ1-5
clone size: -
V gene: TRBV19

CDR3 DNA: TGTGCCAGCAGTCGTGGGCCGGGACAGGGGAACTCTGAAGCTTTCTTT
CDR3 protein: CASSRGPGQGNSEAFF
D gene: TRBD1
J gene: TRBJ1-1
clone size: -
V gene: TRBV6-6

CDR3 DNA: TGTGCCAGCAGGAGGAGGGACATCTTGAATGAAAAACTGTTTTTT
CDR3 protein: CASRRRDILNEKLFF
D gene: -
J gene: TRBJ1-4
clone size: -
V gene: TRBV28

CDR3 DNA: TGTGCCAGCAGGGAAAGACTAGCGGAGGGAGATGAGCAGTTCTTC
CDR3 protein: CASRERLAEGDEQFF
D gene: TRBD2
J gene: TRBJ2-1
clone size: -
V gene: TRBV7-9

CDR3 DNA: TGCAGCGTGGGTGAGACAGGGTTCGACGAGCAGTACTTC
CDR3 protein: CSVGETGFDEQYF
D gene: TRBD1
J gene: TRBJ2-7
clone size: -
V gene: TRBV29-1

CDR3 DNA: TGTGCCAGCAGTGAAGCCGAGGGACAGCTAAGATACGAGCAGTACTTC
CDR3 protein: CASSEAEGQLRYEQYF
D gene: TRBD1
J gene: TRBJ2-7
clone size: -
V gene: TRBV6-1

CDR3 DNA: TGTGCCAGCAGCAAAGATTCCTCCGTGACCTGGGACTATGGCTACACCTTC
CDR3 protein: CASSKDSSVTWDYGYTF
D gene: -
J gene: TRBJ1-2
clone size: -
V gene: TRBV21-1

CDR3 DNA: TGCGCCAGCAGCACCTGGACAGGCTATGGCTACACCTTC
CDR3 protein: CASSTWTGYGYTF
D gene: TRBD1
J gene: TRBJ1-2
clone size: -
V gene: TRBV5-1

CDR3 DNA: TGTGCCAGCAGCTTTGGTACCCGCTCCTACGAGCAGTACTTC
CDR3 protein: CASSFGTRSYEQYF
D gene: -
J gene: TRBJ2-7
clone size: -
V gene: TRBV9

CDR3 DNA: TGCAGCGTTTTGGGGGAGGCCAATAAATACAATGAGCAGTTCTTC
CDR3 protein: CSVLGEANKYNEQFF
D gene: -
J gene: TRBJ2-1
clone size: -
V gene: TRBV29-1

CDR3 DNA: TGTGCCAGCAGCTCGGTGACATCTTATCAGCCCCAGCATTTT
CDR3 protein: CASSSVTSYQPQHF
D gene: -
J gene: TRBJ1-5
clone size: -
V gene: TRBV7-9

CDR3 DNA: TGTGCCAGCAGTTCATACACGACTAGCACAGATACGCAGTATTTT
CDR3 protein: CASSSYTTSTDTQYF
D gene: -
J gene: TRBJ2-3
clone size: -
V gene: TRBV27

CDR3 DNA: TGTGCCAGCACCGGGACAGGCTGGGGTTACAATGAGCAGTTCTTC
CDR3 protein: CASTGTGWGYNEQFF
D gene: TRBD1
J gene: TRBJ2-1
clone size: -
V gene: TRBV6-1

CDR3 DNA: TGCGCCAGCAGCCCTCAAACAGGGGGACGAGAGACCCAGTACTTC
CDR3 protein: CASSPQTGGRETQYF
D gene: TRBD1
J gene: TRBJ2-5
clone size: -
V gene: TRBV4-3

CDR3 DNA: TGTGCCAGCAGCTTCAACCGGGACCTTCTTAACTATGGCTACACCTTC
CDR3 protein: CASSFNRDLLNYGYTF
D gene: -
J gene: TRBJ1-2
clone size: -
V gene: TRBV7-9

CDR3 DNA: TGTGCCAGCAGCGTTAGCGGGAGGTCCTACGAGCAGTACTTC
CDR3 protein: CASSVSGRSYEQYF
D gene: TRBD2
J gene: TRBJ2-7
clone size: -
V gene: TRBV7-2

CDR3 DNA: TGTGCCAGCAGTGGGGCCCTACTAACTGACACCGGGGAGCTGTTTTTT
CDR3 protein: CASSGALLTDTGELFF
D gene: -
J gene: TRBJ2-2
clone size: -
V gene: TRBV2

CDR3 DNA: TGTGCCCGCCCCAGCGGGAGGTCCTACGAGCAGTACTTC
CDR3 protein: CARPSGRSYEQYF
D gene: TRBD2
J gene: TRBJ2-7
clone size: many
V gene: TRBV27

CDR3 DNA: TGTGCCAGCAGCCCCCAGGGGGAAAGCTCCTACAATGAGCAGTTCTTC
CDR3 protein: CASSPQGESSYNEQFF
D gene: TRBD1
J gene: TRBJ2-1
clone size: -
V gene: TRBV13

CDR3 DNA: TGTGCCAGCAGTGAAATCGGGGCCGGGGTAGCTGAAGCTTTCTTT
CDR3 protein: CASSEIGAGVAEAFF
D gene: -
J gene: TRBJ1-1
clone size: -
V gene: TRBV6-1

CDR3 DNA: TGCGCCAGCAGCCACATCGGGGTAGGGAGATCCTACGAGCAGTACTTC
CDR3 protein: CASSHIGVGRSYEQYF
D gene: -
J gene: TRBJ2-7
clone size: -
V gene: TRBV4-1

CDR3 DNA: TGCGCCAGCAGCCAAGATAAGGGGGGTCGCCTTGGAAACACCATATATTTT
CDR3 protein: CASSQDKGGRLGNTIYF
D gene: -
J gene: TRBJ1-3
clone size: -
V gene: TRBV4-1

CDR3 DNA: TGTGCCAGTTACGGGGCCGGAAATAAGCATGGCTACACCTTC
CDR3 protein: CASYGAGNKHGYTF
D gene: -
J gene: TRBJ1-2
clone size: -
V gene: TRBV19

CDR3 DNA: TGCGCCAGCAGCCCCGTTAGCGGGGTGGGCAATGAGCAGTTCTTC
CDR3 protein: CASSPVSGVGNEQFF
D gene: TRBD2
J gene: TRBJ2-1
clone size: -
V gene: TRBV5-1

CDR3 DNA: TGTGCCAGCAGTTTATGGGGCGGGGTTCAGGGAAATCCTGGAAACACCATATATTTT
CDR3 protein: CASSLWGGVQGNPGNTIYF
D gene: -
J gene: TRBJ1-3
clone size: -
V gene: TRBV28

CDR3 DNA: TGTGCCAGCAGTGCAAGCGGGGGCAGCACAGATACGCAGTATTTT
CDR3 protein: CASSASGGSTDTQYF
D gene: TRBD2
J gene: TRBJ2-3
clone size: once
V gene: TRBV6-4

CDR3 DNA: TGTGCCAGTAGTATTGGGACGGTGACCGGGGAGCTGTTTTTT
CDR3 protein: CASSIGTVTGELFF
D gene: -
J gene: TRBJ2-2
clone size: -
V gene: TRBV19

CDR3 DNA: TGCGCCAGCAGCCAAGAACCCCTAGCGATAGAAGAGACCCAGTACTTC
CDR3 protein: CASSQEPLAIEETQYF
D gene: -
J gene: TRBJ2-5
clone size: -
V gene: TRBV4-1

CDR3 DNA: TGCGCCAGCAGCCAAGATAGGCAGGGCAATCCCTACGAGCAGTACTTC
CDR3 protein: CASSQDRQGNPYEQYF
D gene: -
J gene: TRBJ2-7
clone size: -
V gene: TRBV4-3

CDR3 DNA: TGTGCCAGCCGACTAGGTCATACTGAGCAGTTCTTC
CDR3 protein: CASRLGHTEQFF
D gene: -
J gene: TRBJ2-1
clone size: many
V gene: TRBV11-2

CDR3 DNA: TGTGCCAGCAGTCAAAAACAGGGTAATGAAAAACTGTTTTTT
CDR3 protein: CASSQKQGNEKLFF
D gene: -
J gene: TRBJ1-4
clone size: once
V gene: TRBV6-5

CDR3 DNA: TGTGCCAGCAGTGCGCGACAGGATAGCAATCAGCCCCAGCATTTT
CDR3 protein: CASSARQDSNQPQHF
D gene: -
J gene: TRBJ1-5
clone size: -
V gene: TRBV6-6

CDR3 DNA: TGCGCCAGCAGCCTTCTTAGCGGGAGCCGGTACGAGCAGTACTTC
CDR3 protein: CASSLLSGSRYEQYF
D gene: TRBD2
J gene: TRBJ2-7
clone size: -
V gene: TRBV4-1

CDR3 DNA: TGTGCCAGCAGTTTCGGTGGGGGTTGGGGCAATGAAAAACTGTTTTTT
CDR3 protein: CASSFGGGWGNEKLFF
D gene: -
J gene: TRBJ1-4
clone size: -
V gene: TRBV28

CDR3 DNA: TGTGCCAGCAGTTTAGATATGAGGTGGGGACGAGCCCACGAGCAGTACTTC
CDR3 protein: CASSLDMRWGRAHEQYF
D gene: -
J gene: TRBJ2-7
clone size: -
V gene: TRBV27

CDR3 DNA: TGTGCCAGCAGTTTGGGGACAGGAGCCTACGAGCAGTACTTC
CDR3 protein: CASSLGTGAYEQYF
D gene: TRBD1
J gene: TRBJ2-7
clone size: -
V gene: TRBV28

CDR3 DNA: TGTGCCAGCAGCATGACAGGGACTAATTCACCCCTCCACTTT
CDR3 protein: CASSMTGTNSPLHF
D gene: TRBD1
J gene: TRBJ1-6
clone size: -
V gene: TRBV7-9

CDR3 DNA: TGTGCCAGCAGTGAAGGACCGGAAAACTACGAGCAGTACTTC
CDR3 protein: CASSEGPENYEQYF
D gene: -
J gene: TRBJ2-7
clone size: -
V gene: TRBV6-1

CDR3 DNA: TGTGCCAGCAGTTACGGCAACATGAACACTGAAGCTTTCTTT
CDR3 protein: CASSYGNMNTEAFF
D gene: -
J gene: TRBJ1-1
clone size: -
V gene: TRBV6-5

CDR3 DNA: TGTGCCAGCGGATCCTCTAGCGAGCACTACGAGCAGTACTTC
CDR3 protein: CASGSSSEHYEQYF
D gene: -
J gene: TRBJ2-7
clone size: -
V gene: TRBV5-4

CDR3 DNA: TGTGCCAGCAGTTTAAACGGGATTAACTATGGCTACACCTTC
CDR3 protein: CASSLNGINYGYTF
D gene: -
J gene: TRBJ1-2
clone size: -
V gene: TRBV28

CDR3 DNA: TGTGCCAGCAGTTCCGACAGGGGCAACTCCTACGAGCAGTACTTC
CDR3 protein: CASSSDRGNSYEQYF
D gene: TRBD1
J gene: TRBJ2-7
clone size: -
V gene: TRBV27

CDR3 DNA: TGCAGCGTTGTCCCAGGGTTTCTTCGTGGGGCCAACGTCCTGACTTTC
CDR3 protein: CSVVPGFLRGANVLTF
D gene: -
J gene: TRBJ2-6
clone size: once
V gene: TRBV29-1

CDR3 DNA: TGTGCCAGCAGTTTAGCGGGATACTCCTACGAGCAGTACTTC
CDR3 protein: CASSLAGYSYEQYF
D gene: -
J gene: TRBJ2-7
clone size: once
V gene: TRBV27

CDR3 DNA: TGTGCCAGCAGCGGACCCCCTAGACCCGCGAACACTGAAGCTTTCTTT
CDR3 protein: CASSGPPRPANTEAFF
D gene: -
J gene: TRBJ1-1
clone size: once
V gene: TRBV7-9

CDR3 DNA: TGTGCCAGTAGTATATCCCGGATTGAGCAGTTCTTC
CDR3 protein: CASSISRIEQFF
D gene: -
J gene: TRBJ2-1
clone size: -
V gene: TRBV19

CDR3 DNA: TGTGCCAGCAGTTTAGGGGGGGGTGCTGTCCAGTACTTC
CDR3 protein: CASSLGGGAVQYF
D gene: TRBD2
J gene: TRBJ2-5
clone size: -
V gene: TRBV27

CDR3 DNA: TGTGCCAGCAGCAAAGGGGGGAGTATAGACGCTGGGGCCAACGTCCTGACTTTC
CDR3 protein: CASSKGGSIDAGANVLTF
D gene: -
J gene: TRBJ2-6
clone size: -
V gene: TRBV21-1